This entry concerns a single T cell receptor (beta chain). Since a much larger clone is just one base distant, this may be a read error. This sample is part of a study of T cells in Graves' hyperthyroidism and ophthalmopathy. Study context: Peripheral blood was collected at initial diagnosis, before any treatment.

V was clipped by 3 bases and J by 5 bases, with 11 bases between them. The CDR3 totals 13 residues. Germline values: CDR1 GTSNPN, CDR2 SVGIG (reference sequence). TCR beta CDR3 sequences were amplified from RNA transcripts. With the HTBI primer set, the TCR CDR3 went through a first round of RT-PCR. MiXCR, run by TCRdb on the multiplex PCR reads, gives a single entry per CDR3 protein. The table includes some 500,000 distinct CDR3 sequences, about 16% detected once. The clonotype was recovered from a woman between 25 and 40 years old with Graves' ophthalmopathy. Sample: blood. The chain couples TRBV30 to TRBJ1-5, with a possible D match to TRBD1 (6 bases). CDR3 amino acids: CAWSPRGDQPQHF. The DNA for the CDR3 is TGTGCCTGGAGCCCCAGGGGAGATCAGCCCCAGCATTTT.